This is a list of T cell receptor beta chains from one sample in a study of shared clonotypes between healthy human individuals. Measured with immunoSEQ multiplex PCR; TCRdb has only the in-frame clones, and not every one. Of around 1.9 million clones listed, about 93% are singletons. Sequences were obtained from naive CD8+ T cells from PBMCs. All receptors come from a man in his late teens or twenties in good health. Some clones in this sample may be carry-over from other donors' samples. CDR3s include the opening cysteine and the closing phenylalanine or tryptophan. Fields, in order: J gene, D gene, V gene, clone size, CDR3 length, CDR3 protein, CDR3 DNA. D genes are given only for firm matches. For some rows the clone size is stated as once, few or many, or as a class when expanded; others skip it.

TRBJ2-1 | . | TRBV7-7 | . | 13 | CASSLDVYNEQFF | TGTGCCAGCAGCTTAGACGTATACAATGAGCAGTTCTTC
TRBJ1-1 | . | TRBV4-2 | few | 15 | CASSQGGREYTEAFF | TGTGCCAGCAGCCAAGGGGGCAGGGAGTACACTGAAGCTTTCTTT
TRBJ1-5 | . | TRBV19 | once | 14 | CASSHRAGVQPQHF | TGTGCCAGTAGCCACCGGGCAGGGGTTCAGCCCCAGCATTTT
TRBJ1-2 | . | TRBV28 | . | 17 | CASILGAQLLRNYGYTF | TGTGCCAGCATCTTGGGGGCACAGCTCCTAAGGAACTATGGCTACACCTTC
TRBJ1-2 | . | TRBV5-5 | . | 16 | CASSLDRALSGEGYTF | TGTGCCAGCAGCTTGGACAGGGCCCTTTCTGGGGAAGGCTACACCTTC
TRBJ2-7 | . | TRBV30 | . | 13 | CAWSWDRSYEQYF | TGTGCCTGGAGCTGGGACCGTTCCTACGAGCAGTACTTC
TRBJ2-5 | TRBD1 | TRBV18 | . | 17 | CASSPLLGQWQEETQYF | TGTGCCAGCTCACCACTCCTGGGACAGTGGCAGGAAGAGACCCAGTACTTC
TRBJ2-1 | . | TRBV15 | . | 16 | CATSRVTGSIGNEQFF | TGTGCCACCAGCAGAGTTACCGGGAGTATTGGCAATGAGCAGTTCTTC
TRBJ2-1 | TRBD2 | TRBV9 | once | 15 | CASSVSRGLAGPQFF | TGTGCCAGCAGCGTATCGAGAGGACTAGCGGGACCCCAGTTCTTC
TRBJ1-5 | TRBD1 | TRBV7-8 | . | 14 | CASSHRTGDQPQHF | TGTGCCAGCAGCCATCGGACAGGAGATCAGCCCCAGCATTTT
TRBJ2-7 | . | TRBV5-6 | . | 14 | CASSLRPEPYEQYF | TGTGCCAGCAGCTTGAGACCGGAGCCCTACGAGCAGTACTTC
TRBJ1-1 | TRBD1 | TRBV5-1 | . | 13 | CASSWGQGEEAFF | TGCGCCAGCAGCTGGGGACAGGGTGAGGAAGCTTTCTTT
TRBJ2-3 | TRBD2 | TRBV9 | . | 17 | CASSLRLAGGVGDTQYF | TGTGCCAGCAGCCTCAGACTAGCGGGAGGGGTCGGAGATACGCAGTATTTT
TRBJ2-3 | . | TRBV4-1 | . | 18 | CASSQVQGGLPGADTQYF | TGCGCCAGCAGCCAGGTGCAAGGGGGACTCCCGGGGGCCGATACGCAGTATTTT
TRBJ2-5 | TRBD2 | TRBV7-8 | . | 13 | CASSPPSGETQYF | TGTGCCAGCAGCCCGCCTAGCGGAGAGACCCAGTACTTC
TRBJ2-1 | . | TRBV9 | . | 15 | CASSVGGRSYNEQFF | TGTGCCAGCAGCGTAGGGGGCCGCTCCTACAATGAGCAGTTCTTC